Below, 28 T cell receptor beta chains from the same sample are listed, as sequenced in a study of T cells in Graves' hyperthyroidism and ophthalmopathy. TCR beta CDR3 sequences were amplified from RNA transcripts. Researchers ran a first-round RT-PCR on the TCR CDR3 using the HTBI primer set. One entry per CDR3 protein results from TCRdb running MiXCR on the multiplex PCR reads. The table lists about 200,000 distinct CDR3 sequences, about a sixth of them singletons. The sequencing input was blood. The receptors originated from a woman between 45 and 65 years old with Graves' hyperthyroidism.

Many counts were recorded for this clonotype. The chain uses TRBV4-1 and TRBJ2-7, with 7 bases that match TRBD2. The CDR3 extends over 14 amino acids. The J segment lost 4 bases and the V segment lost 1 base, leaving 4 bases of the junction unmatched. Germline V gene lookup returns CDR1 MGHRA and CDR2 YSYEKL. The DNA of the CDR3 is TGCGCCAGCAGCCAAGGGACTAGAGGGTACGAGCAGTACTTC. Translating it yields CASSQGTRGYEQYF.

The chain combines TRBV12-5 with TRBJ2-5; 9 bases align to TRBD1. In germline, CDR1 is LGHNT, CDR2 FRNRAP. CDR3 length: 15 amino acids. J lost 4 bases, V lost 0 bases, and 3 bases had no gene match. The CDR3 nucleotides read TGTGCTAGTGGTTTGGTATACAGGGGGCGAGAGACCCAGTACTTC. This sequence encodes CASGLVYRGRETQYF.

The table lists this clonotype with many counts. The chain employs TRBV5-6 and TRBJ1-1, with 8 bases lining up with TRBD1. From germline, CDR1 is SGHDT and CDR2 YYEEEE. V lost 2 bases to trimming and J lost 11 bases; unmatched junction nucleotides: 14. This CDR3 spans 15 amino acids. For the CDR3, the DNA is TGTGCCAGCAGCTTCTCCGTGGCAGGGGGCGCGGTGGCTTTCTTT. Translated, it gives CASSFSVAGGAVAFF.

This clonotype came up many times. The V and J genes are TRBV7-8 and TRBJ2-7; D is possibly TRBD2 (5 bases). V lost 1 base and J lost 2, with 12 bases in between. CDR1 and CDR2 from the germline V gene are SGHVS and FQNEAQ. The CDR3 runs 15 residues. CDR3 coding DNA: TGTGCCAGCAGCTTAGAAGGCTTCGGGACCTACGAGCAGTACTTC. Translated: CASSLEGFGTYEQYF. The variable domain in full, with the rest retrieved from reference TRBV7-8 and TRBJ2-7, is GAGVSQSPRYKVAKRGQDVALRCDPISGHVSLFWYQQALGQGPEFLTYFQNEAQLDKSGLPSDRFFAERPEGSVSTLKIQRTQQEDSAVYLCASSLEGFGTYEQYFGPGTRLTVT.

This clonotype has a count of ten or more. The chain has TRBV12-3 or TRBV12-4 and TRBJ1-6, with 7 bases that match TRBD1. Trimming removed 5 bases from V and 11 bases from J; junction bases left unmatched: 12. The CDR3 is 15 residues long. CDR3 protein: CASSPRRGGTAPLHF. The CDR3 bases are TGTGCCAGCAGTCCCCGGCGAGGGGGCACGGCACCCCTCCACTTT.

The CDR3, as DNA: TGTGCCAGCAGCTTCCGAACAGGAACTAATGAAAAACTGTTTTTT. Residues: CASSFRTGTNEKLFF. The V gene is TRBV7-6, the J gene TRBJ1-4; TRBD1 might be the D (5 bases). Germline CDR1 reads SGHVS; CDR2 reads FNYEAQ. V was trimmed by 3 bases and J by 1 base, leaving 9 bases between them. This CDR3 region has 15 residues. Using reference TRBV7-6 and TRBJ1-4 for the parts outside the CDR3, the full variable domain is GAGVSQSPRYKVTKRGQDVALRCDPISGHVSLYWYRQALGQGPEFLTYFNYEAQQDKSGLPNDRFSAERPEGSISTLTIQRTEQRDSAMYRCASSFRTGTNEKLFFGSGTQLSVL.

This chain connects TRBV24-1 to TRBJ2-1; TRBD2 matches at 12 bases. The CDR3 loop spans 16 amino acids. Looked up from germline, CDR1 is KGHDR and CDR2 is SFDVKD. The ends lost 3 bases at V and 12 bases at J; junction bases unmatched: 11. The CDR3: CATSDAPRLAGEAQFF. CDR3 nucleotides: TGTGCCACCAGTGATGCGCCGCGACTAGCGGGAGAGGCGCAGTTCTTC.

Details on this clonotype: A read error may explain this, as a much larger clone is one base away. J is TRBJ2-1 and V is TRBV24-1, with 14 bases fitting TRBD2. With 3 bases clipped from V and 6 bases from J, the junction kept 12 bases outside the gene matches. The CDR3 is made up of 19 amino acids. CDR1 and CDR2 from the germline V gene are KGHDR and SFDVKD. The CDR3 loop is CATSDHVTSGRAKRNEQFF. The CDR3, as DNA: TGTGCCACCAGTGATCACGTGACTAGCGGGAGGGCGAAGCGCAATGAGCAGTTCTTC.

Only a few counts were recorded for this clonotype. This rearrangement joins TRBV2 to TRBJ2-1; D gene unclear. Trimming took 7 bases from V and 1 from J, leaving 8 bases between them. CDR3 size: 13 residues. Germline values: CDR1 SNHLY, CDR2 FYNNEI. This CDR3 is CASKGRSYNEQFF. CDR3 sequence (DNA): TGTGCCAGCAAGGGTAGGTCCTACAATGAGCAGTTCTTC.

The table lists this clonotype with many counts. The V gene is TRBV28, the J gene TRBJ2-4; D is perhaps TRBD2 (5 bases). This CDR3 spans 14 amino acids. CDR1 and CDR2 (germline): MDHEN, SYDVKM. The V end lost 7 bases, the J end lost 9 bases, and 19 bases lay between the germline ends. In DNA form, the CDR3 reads TGTGCCAGCATTGACGGGGAAAAGAGGTTCATTCAGTACTTC. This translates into CASIDGEKRFIQYF.

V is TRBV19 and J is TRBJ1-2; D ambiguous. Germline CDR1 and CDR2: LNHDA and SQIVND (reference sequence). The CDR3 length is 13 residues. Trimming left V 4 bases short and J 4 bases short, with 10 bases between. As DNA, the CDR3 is TGTGCCAGTAGTAACCAGTCTCCCTATGGCTACACCTTC. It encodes CASSNQSPYGYTF.

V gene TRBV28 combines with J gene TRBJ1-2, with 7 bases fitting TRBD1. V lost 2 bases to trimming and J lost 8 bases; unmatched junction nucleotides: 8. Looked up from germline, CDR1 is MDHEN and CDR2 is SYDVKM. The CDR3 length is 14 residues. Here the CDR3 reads CASSLGGGRGGYTF. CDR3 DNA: TGTGCCAGCAGTTTAGGAGGGGGCCGGGGGGGCTACACCTTC.

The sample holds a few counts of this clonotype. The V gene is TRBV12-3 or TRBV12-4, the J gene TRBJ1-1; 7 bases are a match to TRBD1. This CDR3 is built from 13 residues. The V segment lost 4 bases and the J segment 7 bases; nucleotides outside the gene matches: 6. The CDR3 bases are TGTGCCAGCAGTTACGACAGGGCGGTTGAAGCTTTCTTT. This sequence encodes CASSYDRAVEAFF.

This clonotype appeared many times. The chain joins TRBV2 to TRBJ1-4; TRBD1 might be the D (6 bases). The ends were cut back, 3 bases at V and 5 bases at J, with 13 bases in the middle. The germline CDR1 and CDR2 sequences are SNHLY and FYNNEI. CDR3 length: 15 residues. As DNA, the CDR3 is TGTGCCAGCAGTGAGATCAGGGGTATCAATGAAAAACTGTTTTTT. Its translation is CASSEIRGINEKLFF.

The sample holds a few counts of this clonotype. The CDR3 loop reads CSALQGVNQPQHF. The DNA for the CDR3 is TGCAGTGCCCTTCAGGGAGTCAATCAGCCCCAGCATTTT. The chain joins TRBV20-1 to TRBJ1-5; perhaps TRBD1 as D (5 bases). The CDR3 sequence is 13 residues long. Trimming removed 6 bases from V and 3 bases from J, with 12 bases in between. Germline CDR1 reads DFQATT; CDR2 reads SNEGSKA (reference sequence).

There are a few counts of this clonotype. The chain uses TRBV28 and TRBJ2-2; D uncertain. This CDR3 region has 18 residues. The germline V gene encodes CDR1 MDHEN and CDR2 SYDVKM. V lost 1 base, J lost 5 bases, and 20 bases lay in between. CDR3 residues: CASSLLAGSQHLTGELFF. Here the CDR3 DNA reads TGTGCCAGCAGTTTATTAGCCGGGTCTCAACACTTGACCGGGGAGCTGTTTTTT. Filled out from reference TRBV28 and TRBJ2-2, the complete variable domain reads DVKVTQSSRYLVKRTGEKVFLECVQDMDHENMFWYRQDPGLGLRLIYFSYDVKMKEKGDIPEGYSVSREKKERFSLILESASTNQTSMYLCASSLLAGSQHLTGELFFGEGSRLTVL.

CDR3 bases: TGTGCCAGCAGTTTAAGGGTGGGGAATTCGCATTTT. Translating it yields CASSLRVGNSHF. This sequence joins TRBV28 and TRBJ1-5, with D unclear. CDR3 length: 12 residues. The germline V and J ends were trimmed by 2 bases and 15 bases, with 14 bases remaining between them. Germline-derived CDR1 and CDR2 are MDHEN and SYDVKM.

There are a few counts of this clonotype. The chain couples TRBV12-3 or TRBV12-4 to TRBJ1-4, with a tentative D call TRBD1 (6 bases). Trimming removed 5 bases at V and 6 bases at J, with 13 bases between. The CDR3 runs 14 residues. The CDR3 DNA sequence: TGTGCCAGCAGTAAGGCAGGGGCATATGAAAAACTGTTTTTT. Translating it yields CASSKAGAYEKLFF.

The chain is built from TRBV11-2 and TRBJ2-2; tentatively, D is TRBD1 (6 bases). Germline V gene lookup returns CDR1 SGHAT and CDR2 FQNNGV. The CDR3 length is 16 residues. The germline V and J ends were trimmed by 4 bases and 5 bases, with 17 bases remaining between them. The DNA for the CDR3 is TGTGCCAGCAGCTCGTACAGGGTAAAATGGACCGGGGAGCTGTTTTTT. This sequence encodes CASSSYRVKWTGELFF.

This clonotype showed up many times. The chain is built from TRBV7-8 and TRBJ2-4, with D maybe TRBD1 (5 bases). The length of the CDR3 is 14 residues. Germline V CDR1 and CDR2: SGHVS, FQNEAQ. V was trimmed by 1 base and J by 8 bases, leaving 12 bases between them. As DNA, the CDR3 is TGTGCCAGCAGCTTAGAAGGGTCAGGGTACATTCAGTACTTC. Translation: CASSLEGSGYIQYF.

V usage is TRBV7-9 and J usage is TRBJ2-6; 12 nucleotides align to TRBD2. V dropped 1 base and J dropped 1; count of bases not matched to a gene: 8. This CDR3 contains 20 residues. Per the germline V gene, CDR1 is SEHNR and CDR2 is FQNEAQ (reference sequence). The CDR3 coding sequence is TGTGCCAGCAGCTTAGGGAAGACTAGCGGGAGAACTTCTGGGGCCAACGTCCTGACTTTC. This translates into CASSLGKTSGRTSGANVLTF.

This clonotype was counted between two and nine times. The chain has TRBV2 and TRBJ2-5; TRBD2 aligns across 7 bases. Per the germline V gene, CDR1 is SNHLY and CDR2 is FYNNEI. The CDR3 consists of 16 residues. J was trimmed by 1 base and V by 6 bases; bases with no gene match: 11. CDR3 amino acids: CASRPPGLFSQETQYF. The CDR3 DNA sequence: TGTGCCAGCAGACCCCCGGGACTATTCTCCCAAGAGACCCAGTACTTC. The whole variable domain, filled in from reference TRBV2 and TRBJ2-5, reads EPEVTQTPSHQVTQMGQEVILRCVPISNHLYFYWYRQILGQKVEFLVSFYNNEISEKSEIFDDQFSVERPDGSNFTLKIRSTKLEDSAMYFCASRPPGLFSQETQYFGPGTRLLVL.

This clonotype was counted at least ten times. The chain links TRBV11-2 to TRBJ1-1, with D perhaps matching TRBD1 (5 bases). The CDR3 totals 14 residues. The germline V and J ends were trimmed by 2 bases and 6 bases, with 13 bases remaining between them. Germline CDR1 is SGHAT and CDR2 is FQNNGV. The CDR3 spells CASSLNSGGAEAFF. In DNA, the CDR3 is TGTGCCAGCAGCTTAAATTCCGGGGGGGCTGAAGCTTTCTTT.

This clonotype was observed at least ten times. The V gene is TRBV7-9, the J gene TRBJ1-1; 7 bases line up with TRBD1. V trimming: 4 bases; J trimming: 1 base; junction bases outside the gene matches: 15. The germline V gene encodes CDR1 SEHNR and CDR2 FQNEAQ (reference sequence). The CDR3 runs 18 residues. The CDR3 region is CASSSSRPKTGRNTEAFF. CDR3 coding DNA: TGTGCCAGCAGCTCCTCAAGACCTAAGACAGGGCGGAACACTGAAGCTTTCTTT.

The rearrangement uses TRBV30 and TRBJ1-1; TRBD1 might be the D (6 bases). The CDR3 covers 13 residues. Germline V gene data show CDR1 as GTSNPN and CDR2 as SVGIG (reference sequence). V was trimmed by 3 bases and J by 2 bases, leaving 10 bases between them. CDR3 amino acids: CAWSPRGNTEAFF. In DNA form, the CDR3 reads TGTGCCTGGAGCCCCAGGGGAAACACTGAAGCTTTCTTT.

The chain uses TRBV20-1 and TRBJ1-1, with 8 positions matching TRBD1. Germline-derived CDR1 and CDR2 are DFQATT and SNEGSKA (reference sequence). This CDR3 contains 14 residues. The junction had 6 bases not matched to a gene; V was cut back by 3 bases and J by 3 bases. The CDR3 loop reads CSASPQGADTEAFF. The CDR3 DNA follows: TGCAGTGCTAGCCCGCAGGGGGCCGACACTGAAGCTTTCTTT.

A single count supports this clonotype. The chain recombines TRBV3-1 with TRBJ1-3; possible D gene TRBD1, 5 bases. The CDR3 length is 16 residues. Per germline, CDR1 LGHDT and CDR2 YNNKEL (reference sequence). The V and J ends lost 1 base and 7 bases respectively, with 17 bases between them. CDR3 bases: TGTGCCAGCAGCCAAGGGGGACCCAACAATAGGAACACCATATATTTT. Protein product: CASSQGGPNNRNTIYF.

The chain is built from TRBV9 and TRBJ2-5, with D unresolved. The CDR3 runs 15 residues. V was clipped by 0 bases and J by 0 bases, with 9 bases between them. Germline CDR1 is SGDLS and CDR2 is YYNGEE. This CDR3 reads CASSVAQGYQETQYF. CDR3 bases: TGTGCCAGCAGCGTAGCCCAAGGATACCAAGAGACCCAGTACTTC.